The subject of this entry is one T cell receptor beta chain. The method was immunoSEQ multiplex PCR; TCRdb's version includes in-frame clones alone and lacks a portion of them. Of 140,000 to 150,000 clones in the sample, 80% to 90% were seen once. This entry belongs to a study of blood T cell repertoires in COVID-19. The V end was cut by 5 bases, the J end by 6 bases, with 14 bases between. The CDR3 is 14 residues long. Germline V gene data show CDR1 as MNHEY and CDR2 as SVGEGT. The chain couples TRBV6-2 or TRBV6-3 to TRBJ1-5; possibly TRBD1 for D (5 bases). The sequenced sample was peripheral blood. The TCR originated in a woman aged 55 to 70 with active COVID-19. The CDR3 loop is CASSLDSRSQPQHF. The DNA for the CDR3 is TGTGCCAGCAGTCTCGACAGTCGCTCTCAGCCCCAGCATTTT.